The TCR beta chain under discussion was sequenced for a study of blood T cell repertoires in COVID-19. Study in general: PBMCs, B-cell-depleted T cells, or T cells were the source of the cDNA or gDNA that made up the material.

The protocol was immunoSEQ multiplex PCR, while the TCRdb copy is restricted to in-frame clones and leaves out a portion. This table has approximately 490,000 clones, approximately 91% appearing once. The CDR3 is 18 amino acids. The germline gives CDR1 KGHSH, CDR2 LQKENI. Trimming removed 3 bases from V and 2 bases from J; junction bases left unmatched: 15. Sequenced material: PBMCs or T cells enriched from blood (not recorded which). The sequence was obtained from a woman aged 55-70 years who had recovered from COVID-19. The chain uses TRBV18 and TRBJ1-2, with 7 nucleotides matching TRBD1. CDR3 sequence (DNA): TGTGCCAGCTCACCCCAAACAGGGCCCGGGACAGTAAACTATGGCTACACCTTC. Protein: CASSPQTGPGTVNYGYTF.